Ten or more counts support the clone carrying this T cell receptor (beta chain). Antigen specificity is unknown. V shed 3 bases and J shed 7 bases, with 4 bases lying between them. This CDR3 has 11 residues. This entry belongs to a study of identical twins. Notes on the study in general: Zero-insertion analyses could be partly confounded by invariant MAIT and iNKT cells.

TCRdb re-called the 5' RACE reads with MiXCR, one entry per CDR3 protein. The sample yields approximately 530,000 distinct CDR3 sequences, more than 20% seen once. The same sample was also studied in work on yellow fever vaccine responses in identical twins.

V gene TRBV12-3 or TRBV12-4 combines with J gene TRBJ2-1; no definite D call. The origin of this receptor is a woman aged 18-30 years in good health. The sample was CD4+ T cells sorted from blood. The chain's CDR3 is CASSFRNEQFF. For the CDR3, the DNA is TGTGCCAGCAGTTTCCGGAATGAGCAGTTCTTC.